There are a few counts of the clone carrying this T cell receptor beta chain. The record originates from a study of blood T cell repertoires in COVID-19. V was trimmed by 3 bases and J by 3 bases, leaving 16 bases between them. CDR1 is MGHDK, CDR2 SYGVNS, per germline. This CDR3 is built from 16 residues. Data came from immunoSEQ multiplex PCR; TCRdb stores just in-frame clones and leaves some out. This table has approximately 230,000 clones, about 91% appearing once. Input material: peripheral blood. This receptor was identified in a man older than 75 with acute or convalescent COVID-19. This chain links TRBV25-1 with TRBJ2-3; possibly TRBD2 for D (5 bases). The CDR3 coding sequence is TGTGCCAGCAGTGACCCCCGGACTGGGCCAACAGATACGCAGTATTTT. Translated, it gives CASSDPRTGPTDTQYF.